Included here is one TCR beta chain sequence, with context. Antigen specificity is unknown. The record originates from a study of T cell responses to AZD1222 COVID-19 vaccine. Findings of the study overall: Compared with day 0, the breadth and depth of the Spike-specific TCR repertoire rose significantly after two doses of AZD1222. Regions 160-218 and 743-854 dominated among vaccine-associated CD4 TCRs spanning spike.

Trimming removed 4 bases at V and 0 bases at J, with 14 bases between. The CDR3 covers 15 residues. The germline V gene has CDR1 SGHKS and CDR2 YYEKEE (reference sequence). Using immunoSEQ multiplex PCR, the repertoire was profiled, and TCRdb retains in-frame clones only, with some absent. Among 180,000 or so clones, around 90% were seen once, and the ten largest hold about 2.1%. Investigators merged groups given second doses at roughly 4 or roughly 12 weeks. This chain uses TRBV5-5 with TRBJ2-7; perhaps TRBD1 as D (5 bases). This sequence was found in an adult who received the AZD1222 COVID-19 vaccine. The specimen was peripheral blood, collected 28 days after the second AZD1222 dose. The CDR3 DNA sequence: TGTGCCAGCAGCATAAGGACATCGATCTCCTACGAGCAGTACTTC. It yields the protein CASSIRTSISYEQYF.